This T cell receptor beta chain was sequenced in a study of CD8+ T cells in alopecia areata. General study results and limits: Normal scalp showed lower clonality than lesional scalp, especially alopecia totalis/universalis.

This clone was observed a few times. Its antigen remains unknown. V lost 4 bases to trimming and J lost 2 bases, with 15 bases between them. CDR1 SQVTM and CDR2 ANQGSEA come from the germline V gene. This CDR3 has 14 residues. Isolated RNA was reverse transcribed into cDNA used as the sequencing template. Libraries were prepared by immunoSEQ multiplex PCR; TCRdb keeps only in-frame clonotypes and omits some of them. The sample has around 98,000 clones; 35% to 45% are singletons. The V call is TRBV29-1, the J call TRBJ2-7, with D possibly matching TRBD2 (7 bases). The material sequenced was CD4+ T cells sorted from blood. The clonotype originates from a human donor with alopecia areata. The CDR3 reads CSVGPQGGAYEQYF. CDR3 nucleotide sequence: TGCAGCGTTGGTCCTCAAGGGGGGGCCTACGAGCAGTACTTC.